The 5 T cell receptor beta chains below come from one sample, sequenced in a study of T cell responses to AZD1222 COVID-19 vaccine. Only in-frame clones appear in the TCRdb table, and some are missing; sequencing was by immunoSEQ multiplex PCR. The data contain roughly 84,000 clones, 80% to 90% of them singletons. The sequencing used peripheral blood, collected 28 days after the second AZD1222 dose. The source is an adult who received the AZD1222 COVID-19 vaccine.

This clone was detected only a few times. The CDR3 spells CASSQGQAYEQYF. The CDR3 nucleotides read TGTGCCAGCAGCCAAGGACAGGCGTACGAGCAGTACTTC. This chain joins TRBV3-1 (or the pseudogene TRBV3-2) and TRBJ2-7; D possibly corresponds to TRBD1 (6 bases). V was trimmed by 1 base and J by 4 bases, leaving 8 bases between them. The length of the CDR3 is 13 residues. Germline assignment: CDR1 LGHDT and CDR2 YNNKEL (reference sequence).

Comments on this clone: Mismatch with germline at one junction end may stem from a read error. The sample has other DNA sequences that encode this CDR3 too. V and J are TRBV12-5 and TRBJ1-2; a possible D gene is TRBD1 (6 bases). The length of the CDR3 is 15 residues. Germline V gene data show CDR1 as LGHNT and CDR2 as FRNRAP. The CDR3 sequence: CASGLSGTPNYGYTF. Here the CDR3 DNA reads TGTGCTAGTGGTTTGTCCGGGACACCTAACTATGGCTACACCTTT. Full variable domain (missing parts from reference TRBV12-5 and TRBJ1-2): DARVTQTPRHKVTEMGQEVTMRCQPILGHNTVFWYRQTMMQGLELLAYFRNRAPLDDSGMPKDRFSAEMPDATLATLKIQPSEPRDSAVYFCASGLSGTPNYGYTFGSGTRLTVV.

The chain has TRBV19 and TRBJ2-2, with 7 bases matching TRBD2. The J segment lost 0 bases and the V segment lost 10 bases, leaving 5 bases of the junction unmatched. From germline, CDR1 is LNHDA and CDR2 SQIVND (reference sequence). This CDR3 spans 14 amino acids. In DNA, the CDR3 is TGTGCCACCAGACTAGCCGCGAACACCGGGGAGCTGTTTTTT. It translates to CATRLAANTGELFF.

J is TRBJ2-5 and V is TRBV7-9, with 9 positions matching TRBD2. V gave up 0 bases and J gave up 4 bases; unmatched junction bases: 9. CDR1 is SEHNR, CDR2 FQNEAQ, per germline (reference sequence). This CDR3 spans 17 amino acids. CDR3 sequence (DNA): TGTGCCAGCAGCTTAGCGCCTTCGCGGGGGGGACGAGAGACCCAGTACTTC. It codes for CASSLAPSRGGRETQYF.

This clone has just a few counts. The CDR3 sequence is CASSPTSGSYEQYV. CDR3 in DNA: TGTGCCAGCAGTCCTACTAGCGGCTCCTACGAGCAGTACGTC. This chain joins TRBV11-2 and TRBJ2-7, with 8 bases aligning to TRBD2. CDR3 length: 14 residues. The V gene's germline CDR1 is SGHAT and CDR2 FQNNGV. After removal of 6 bases from V and 0 bases from J, the junction contained 4 bases not matched to a gene.